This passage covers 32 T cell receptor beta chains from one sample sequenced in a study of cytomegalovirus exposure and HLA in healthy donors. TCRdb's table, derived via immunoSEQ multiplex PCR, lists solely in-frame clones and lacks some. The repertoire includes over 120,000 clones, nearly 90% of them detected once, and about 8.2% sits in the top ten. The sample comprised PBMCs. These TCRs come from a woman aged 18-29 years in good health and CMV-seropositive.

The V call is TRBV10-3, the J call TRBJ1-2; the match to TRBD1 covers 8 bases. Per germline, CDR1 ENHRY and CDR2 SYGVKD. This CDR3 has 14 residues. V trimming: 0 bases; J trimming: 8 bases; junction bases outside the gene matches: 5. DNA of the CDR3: TGTGCCATCAGTGAGTCCCAGGGGGCGCGGGGCTACACCTTC. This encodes CAISESQGARGYTF.

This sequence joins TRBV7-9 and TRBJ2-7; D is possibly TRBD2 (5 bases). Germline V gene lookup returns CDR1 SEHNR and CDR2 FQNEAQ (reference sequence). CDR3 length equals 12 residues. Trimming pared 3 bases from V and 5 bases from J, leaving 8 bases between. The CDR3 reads CASSFSGNEQYF. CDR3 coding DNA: TGTGCCAGCAGCTTTTCGGGGAACGAGCAGTACTTC.

DNA for the CDR3: TGTGCCATGGGCCAGACAGGGGACACCGGGGAGCTGTTTTTT. This translates into CAMGQTGDTGELFF. The chain combines TRBV10-3 with TRBJ2-2, with 8 bases aligning to TRBD1. Germline CDR1 reads ENHRY; CDR2 reads SYGVKD. The CDR3 spans 14 residues. Losses at the gene ends were 9 bases for V and 3 bases for J; bases not matched to a gene: 6.

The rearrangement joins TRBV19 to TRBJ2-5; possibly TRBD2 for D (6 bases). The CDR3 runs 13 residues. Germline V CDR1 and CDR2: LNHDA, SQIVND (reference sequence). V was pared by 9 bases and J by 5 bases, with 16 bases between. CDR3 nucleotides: TGTGCCAGCGTCGCGGGTGCGGGGGAGACCCAGTACTTC. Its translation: CASVAGAGETQYF.

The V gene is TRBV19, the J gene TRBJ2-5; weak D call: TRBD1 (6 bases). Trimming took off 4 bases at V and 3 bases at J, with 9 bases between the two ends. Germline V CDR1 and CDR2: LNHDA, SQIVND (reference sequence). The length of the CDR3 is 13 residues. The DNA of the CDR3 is TGTGCCAGTAGTAGCCGGGACAAAGAGACCCAGTACTTC. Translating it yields CASSSRDKETQYF.

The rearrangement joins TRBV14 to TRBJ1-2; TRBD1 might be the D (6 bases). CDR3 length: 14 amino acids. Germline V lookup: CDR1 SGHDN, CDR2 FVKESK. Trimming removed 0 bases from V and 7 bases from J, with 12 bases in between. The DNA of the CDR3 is TGTGCCAGCAGCCAAGATTGGGGGGGCGCTGGCTACACCTTC. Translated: CASSQDWGGAGYTF.

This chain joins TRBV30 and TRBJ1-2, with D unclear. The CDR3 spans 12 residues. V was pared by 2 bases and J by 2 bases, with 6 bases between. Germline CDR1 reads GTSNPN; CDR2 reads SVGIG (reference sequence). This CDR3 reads CAWSNQNYGYTF. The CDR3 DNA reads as TGTGCCTGGAGTAATCAGAACTATGGCTACACCTTC.

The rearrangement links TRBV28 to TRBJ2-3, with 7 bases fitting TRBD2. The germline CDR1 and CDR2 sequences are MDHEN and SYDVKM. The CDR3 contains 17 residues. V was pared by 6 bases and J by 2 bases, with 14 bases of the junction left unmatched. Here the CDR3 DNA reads TGTGCCAGCAGCGACGGCAGAGCGGGGCGCTCCACAGATACGCAGTATTTT. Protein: CASSDGRAGRSTDTQYF.

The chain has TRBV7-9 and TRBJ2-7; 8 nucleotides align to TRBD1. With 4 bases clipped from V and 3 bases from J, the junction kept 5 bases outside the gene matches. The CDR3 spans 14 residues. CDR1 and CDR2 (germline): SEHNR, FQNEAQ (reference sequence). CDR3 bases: TGTGCCAGCAGCTGGACAGGGAACAGCTACGAGCAGTACTTC. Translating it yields CASSWTGNSYEQYF.

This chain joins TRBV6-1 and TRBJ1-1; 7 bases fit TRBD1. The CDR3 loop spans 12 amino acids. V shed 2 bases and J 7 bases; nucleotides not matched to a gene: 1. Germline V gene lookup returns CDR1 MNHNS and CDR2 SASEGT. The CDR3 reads CASSEWDSEAFF. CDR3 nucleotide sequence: TGTGCCAGCAGTGAATGGGACAGTGAAGCTTTCTTT.

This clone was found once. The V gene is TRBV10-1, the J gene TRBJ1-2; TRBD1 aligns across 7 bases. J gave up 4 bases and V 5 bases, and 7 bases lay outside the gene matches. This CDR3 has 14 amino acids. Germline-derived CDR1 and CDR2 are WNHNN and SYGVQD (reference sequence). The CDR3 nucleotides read TGCGCCAGCAGTCCACAGGGGTACAGCTATGGCTACACCTTC. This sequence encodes CASSPQGYSYGYTF.

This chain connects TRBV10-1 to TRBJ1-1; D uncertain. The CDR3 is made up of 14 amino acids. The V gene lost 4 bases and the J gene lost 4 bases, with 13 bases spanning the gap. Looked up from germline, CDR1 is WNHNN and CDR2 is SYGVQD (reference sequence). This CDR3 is CASSARGLGTEAFF. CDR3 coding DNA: TGCGCCAGCAGTGCCCGGGGTTTGGGCACTGAAGCTTTCTTT.

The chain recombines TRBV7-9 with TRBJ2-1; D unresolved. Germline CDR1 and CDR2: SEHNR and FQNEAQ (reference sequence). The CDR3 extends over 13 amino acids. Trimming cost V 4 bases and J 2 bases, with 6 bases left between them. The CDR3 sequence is CASSSTAYNEQFF. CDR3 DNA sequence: TGTGCCAGCAGCTCCACAGCCTACAATGAGCAGTTCTTC.

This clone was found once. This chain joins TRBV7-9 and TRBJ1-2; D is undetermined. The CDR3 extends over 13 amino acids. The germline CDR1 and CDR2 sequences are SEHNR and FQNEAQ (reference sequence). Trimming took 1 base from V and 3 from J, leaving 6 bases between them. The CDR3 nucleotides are TGTGCCAGCAGCTTAGGTAGCGACTATGGCTACACCTTC. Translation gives CASSLGSDYGYTF. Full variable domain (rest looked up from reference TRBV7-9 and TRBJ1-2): DTGVSQNPRHKITKRGQNVTFRCDPISEHNRLYWYRQTLGQGPEFLTYFQNEAQLEKSRLLSDRFSAERPKGSFSTLEIQRTEQGDSAMYLCASSLGSDYGYTFGSGTRLTVV.

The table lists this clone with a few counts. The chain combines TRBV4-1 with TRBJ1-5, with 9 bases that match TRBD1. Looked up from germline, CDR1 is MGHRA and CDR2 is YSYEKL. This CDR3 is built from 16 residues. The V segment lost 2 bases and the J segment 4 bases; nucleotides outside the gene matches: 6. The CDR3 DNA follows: TGCGCCAGCAGCCAACTCCCGGGACAGGGTAATCAGCCCCAGCATTTT. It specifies CASSQLPGQGNQPQHF.

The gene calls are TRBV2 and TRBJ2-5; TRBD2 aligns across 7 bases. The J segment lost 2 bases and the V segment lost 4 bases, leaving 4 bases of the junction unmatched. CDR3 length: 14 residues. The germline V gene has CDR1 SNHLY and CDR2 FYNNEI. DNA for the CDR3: TGTGCCAGCAGTGTGACTAGCAGGCAAGAGACCCAGTACTTC. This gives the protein CASSVTSRQETQYF.

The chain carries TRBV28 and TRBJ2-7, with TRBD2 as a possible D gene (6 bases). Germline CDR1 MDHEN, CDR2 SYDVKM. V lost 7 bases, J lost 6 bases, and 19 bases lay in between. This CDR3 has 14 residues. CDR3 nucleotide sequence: TGTGCCAGCACCCCCCCCCAAGCGGGTTCCGAGCAGTACTTC. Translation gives CASTPPQAGSEQYF.

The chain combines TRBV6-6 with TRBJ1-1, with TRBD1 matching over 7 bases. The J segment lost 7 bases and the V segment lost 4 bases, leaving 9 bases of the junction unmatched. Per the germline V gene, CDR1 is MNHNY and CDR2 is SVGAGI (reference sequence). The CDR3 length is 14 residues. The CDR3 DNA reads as TGTGCCAGCAGTTCGACAGGGATGGACTATGAAGCTTTCTTT. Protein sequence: CASSSTGMDYEAFF.

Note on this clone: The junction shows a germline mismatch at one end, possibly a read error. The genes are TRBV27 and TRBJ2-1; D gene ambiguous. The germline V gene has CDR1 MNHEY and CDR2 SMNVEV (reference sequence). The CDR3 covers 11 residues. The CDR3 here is CASSSYSEQFF. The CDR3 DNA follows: TGTGCCAGCAGTTCCTACAGTGAGCAGTTCTTC.

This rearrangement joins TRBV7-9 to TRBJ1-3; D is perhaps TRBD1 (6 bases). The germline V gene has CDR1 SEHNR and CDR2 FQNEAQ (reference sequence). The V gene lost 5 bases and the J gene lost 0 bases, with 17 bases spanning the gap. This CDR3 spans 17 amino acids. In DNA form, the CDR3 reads TGTGCCAGCAGCCCTTGGCAGGGGACCCTCTCTGGAAACACCATATATTTT. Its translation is CASSPWQGTLSGNTIYF.

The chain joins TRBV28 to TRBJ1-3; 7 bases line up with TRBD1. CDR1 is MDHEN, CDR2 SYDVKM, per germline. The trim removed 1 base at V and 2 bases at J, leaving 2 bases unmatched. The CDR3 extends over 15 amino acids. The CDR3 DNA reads TGTGCCAGCAGTTTATTGACAGGGCCTGGAAACACCATATATTTT. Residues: CASSLLTGPGNTIYF.

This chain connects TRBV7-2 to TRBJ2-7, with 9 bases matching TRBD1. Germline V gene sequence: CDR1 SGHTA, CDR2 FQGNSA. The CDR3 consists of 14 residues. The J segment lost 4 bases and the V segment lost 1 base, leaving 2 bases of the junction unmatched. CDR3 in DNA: TGTGCCAGCAGCTTAGAGGGACAGGGATACGAGCAGTACTTC. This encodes CASSLEGQGYEQYF.

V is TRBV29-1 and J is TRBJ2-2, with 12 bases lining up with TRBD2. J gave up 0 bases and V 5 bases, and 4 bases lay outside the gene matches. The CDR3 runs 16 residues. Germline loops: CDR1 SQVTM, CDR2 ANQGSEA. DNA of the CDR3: TGCAGCGTTCCGACTAGCGGGGGAACGAACACCGGGGAGCTGTTTTTT. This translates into CSVPTSGGTNTGELFF.

CDR3 protein: CASSLVTGHEKLFF. As DNA, the CDR3 is TGTGCCAGCAGCTTAGTAACAGGGCATGAAAAACTGTTTTTT. This chain links TRBV11-2 with TRBJ1-4; possibly TRBD1 for D (6 bases). This CDR3 has 14 amino acids. CDR1 is SGHAT and CDR2 is FQNNGV in the germline V gene. The ends were cut back, 1 base at V and 6 bases at J, with 9 bases in the middle.

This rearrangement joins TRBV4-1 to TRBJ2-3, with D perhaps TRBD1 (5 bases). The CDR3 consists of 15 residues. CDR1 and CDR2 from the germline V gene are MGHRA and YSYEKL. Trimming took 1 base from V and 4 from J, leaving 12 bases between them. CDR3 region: CASSQVQVNADTQYF. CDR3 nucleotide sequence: TGCGCCAGCAGCCAAGTACAGGTTAATGCAGATACGCAGTATTTT.

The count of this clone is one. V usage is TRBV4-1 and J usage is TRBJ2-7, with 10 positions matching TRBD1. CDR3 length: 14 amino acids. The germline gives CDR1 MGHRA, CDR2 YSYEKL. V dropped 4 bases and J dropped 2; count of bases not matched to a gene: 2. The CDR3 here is CASSLDRGPYEQYF. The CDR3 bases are TGCGCCAGCAGCCTCGACAGGGGGCCCTACGAGCAGTACTTC.

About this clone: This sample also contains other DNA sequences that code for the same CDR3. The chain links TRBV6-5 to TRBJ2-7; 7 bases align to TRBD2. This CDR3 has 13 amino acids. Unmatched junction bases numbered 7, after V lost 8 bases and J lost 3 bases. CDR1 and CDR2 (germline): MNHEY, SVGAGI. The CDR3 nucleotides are TGTGCCAGCTCATATCGGGGGGACTACGAGCAGTACTTC. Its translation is CASSYRGDYEQYF.

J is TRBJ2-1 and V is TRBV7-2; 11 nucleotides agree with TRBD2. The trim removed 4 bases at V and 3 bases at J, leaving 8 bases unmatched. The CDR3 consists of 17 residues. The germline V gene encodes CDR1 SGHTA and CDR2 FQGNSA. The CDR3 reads CASSSPLAGGRYNEQFF. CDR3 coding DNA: TGTGCCAGCAGCTCCCCTTTAGCGGGGGGGCGCTACAATGAGCAGTTCTTC.

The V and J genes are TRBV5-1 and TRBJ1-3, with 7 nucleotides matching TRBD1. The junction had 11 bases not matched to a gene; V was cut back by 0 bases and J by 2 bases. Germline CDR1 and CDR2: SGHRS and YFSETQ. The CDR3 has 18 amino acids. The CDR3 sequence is CASSLGTGPPTAGNTIYF. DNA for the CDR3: TGCGCCAGCAGCTTGGGGACAGGTCCACCCACTGCTGGAAACACCATATATTTT.

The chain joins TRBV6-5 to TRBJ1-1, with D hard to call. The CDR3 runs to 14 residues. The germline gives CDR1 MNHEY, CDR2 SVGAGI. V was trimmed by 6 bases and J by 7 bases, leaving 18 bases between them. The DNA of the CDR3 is TGTGCCAGCAGCCAGACCCCCGGCGGGCTTGAAGCTTTCTTT. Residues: CASSQTPGGLEAFF.

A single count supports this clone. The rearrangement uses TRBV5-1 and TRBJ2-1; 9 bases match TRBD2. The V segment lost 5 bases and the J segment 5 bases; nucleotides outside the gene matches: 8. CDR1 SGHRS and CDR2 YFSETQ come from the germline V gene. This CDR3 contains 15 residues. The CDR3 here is CASRGRLAENNEQFF. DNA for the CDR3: TGCGCCAGCAGGGGCCGACTAGCGGAGAACAATGAGCAGTTCTTC. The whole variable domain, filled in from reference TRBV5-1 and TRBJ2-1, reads KAGVTQTPRYLIKTRGQQVTLSCSPISGHRSVSWYQQTPGQGLQFLFEYFSETQRNKGNFPGRFSGRQFSNSRSEMNVSTLELGDSALYLCASRGRLAENNEQFFGPGTRLTVL.

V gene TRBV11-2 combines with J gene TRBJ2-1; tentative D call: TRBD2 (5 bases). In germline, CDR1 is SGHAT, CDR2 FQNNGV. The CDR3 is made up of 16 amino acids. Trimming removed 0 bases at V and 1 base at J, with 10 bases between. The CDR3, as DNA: TGTGCCAGCAGCTTAGATGGCAGGAGGTCCTACAATGAGCAGTTCTTC. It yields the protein CASSLDGRRSYNEQFF.